This T cell receptor (beta chain) was documented in a study of OX40 agonist ivuxolimab in advanced cancers. V was cut by 4 bases and J by 5 bases, with 14 bases left in between. Germline assignment: CDR1 LNHDA and CDR2 SQIVND (reference sequence). The CDR3 totals 14 residues. Clones were sequenced by immunoSEQ multiplex PCR, and TCRdb holds only the in-frame ones, with some missing. The sample consists of about 34,000 clones, about 93% of them appearing once. The V call is TRBV19, the J call TRBJ1-2; D is unclear. Specimen: CD4+ or CD8+ T cells sorted from blood, collected in a trial of the OX40 agonist ivuxolimab. This receptor was identified in an adult with an advanced solid tumor such as melanoma, head and neck, liver or kidney cancer. The CDR3 is CASSKASVTYGYTF. The CDR3 DNA follows: TGTGCCAGTAGTAAAGCCTCAGTAACTTATGGCTACACCTTC. The full variable domain, its missing parts supplied by reference TRBV19 and TRBJ1-2, is DGGITQSPKYLFRKEGQNVTLSCEQNLNHDAMYWYRQDPGQGLRLIYYSQIVNDFQKGDIAEGYSVSREKKESFPLTVTSAQKNPTAFYLCASSKASVTYGYTFGSGTRLTVV.